This passage covers 5 T cell receptor beta chains from one sample sequenced in a study of T cell clonality in common variable immunodeficiency. Some clones are missing from TCRdb's copy, which holds only in-frame ones; the method was immunoSEQ multiplex PCR. This set yields fewer than 75,000 clones and no singletons; the top ten hold 1.5% to 2%. Sequencing input: peripheral blood mononuclear cells. All receptors come from a person between 18 and 75 years old in good health.

This clone was detected ten times or more. The read is 3 residues too short to cover the CDR3 end, so that end is filled in from the germline J gene. The V and J genes are TRBV20-1 and TRBJ2-5; 7 nucleotides match TRBD2. Germline trimming cut 5 bases from V and 7 bases from J; bases unmatched to any gene: 13. The length of the CDR3 is 14 residues. CDR1 and CDR2 from the germline V gene are DFQATT and SNEGSKA (reference sequence). The CDR3 sequence: CSAGRDLPLGTQYF. The DNA read from the CDR3 is TGCAGTGCTGGGAGGGACTTACCCCTGGGGACC.

This clone was found many times. The CDR3 extends 3 residues past the end of the read, so its final part is completed from the germline J gene. J is TRBJ1-5 and V is TRBV20-1; 8 bases map to TRBD1. CDR1 and CDR2 from the germline V gene are DFQATT and SNEGSKA (reference sequence). The CDR3 has 20 residues. V gave up 6 bases and J gave up 4 bases; unmatched junction bases: 26. CDR3 residues: CSAQSGRRQGRTGPNQPQHF. The CDR3 bases that were read are TGCAGTGCCCAGTCAGGTCGCCGACAGGGGCGAACTGGGCCGAATCAGCCC.

In this sample, this clone turned up many times. CDR3 protein: CSAVAGGMTYEQYF. The part of the CDR3 DNA that was read is TGCAGCGCCGTAGCGGGGGGGATGACCTACGAG. V usage is TRBV29-1 and J usage is TRBJ2-7; 11 positions agree with TRBD2. The read halts 3 residues ahead of the CDR3 end, with the missing end drawn from the germline J gene. CDR3 length equals 14 residues. The V segment lost 7 bases and the J segment 2 bases; nucleotides outside the gene matches: 7. Germline V gene lookup returns CDR1 SQVTM and CDR2 ANQGSEA.

Many counts were recorded for this clone. The read ends 3 residues shy of where the CDR3 ends; the end is completed using the germline J gene. The chain links TRBV29-1 to TRBJ1-2; TRBD1 aligns across 7 bases. Trimming took 5 bases from V and 0 from J; bases not matched to a gene: 6. CDR1 SQVTM and CDR2 ANQGSEA come from the germline V gene. This CDR3 comprises 14 residues. Incomplete CDR3 DNA: TGCAGCGTTCTCCGACAGGGCACTAACTATGGC. Translation: CSVLRQGTNYG. The complete CDR3 reads CSVLRQGTNYGYTF.

This clone was seen repeatedly, ten times or more. Read sequence stops 3 residues before the CDR3 end, and the germline J gene provides the missing end. This chain connects TRBV18 to TRBJ2-7, with TRBD1 matching over 8 bases. There are 13 residues in the CDR3. Germline CDR1 KGHSH, CDR2 LQKENI. Losses at the gene ends were 4 bases for V and 6 bases for J; bases not matched to a gene: 5. This chain's CDR3 is CASSRGRGLEQYF. The part of the CDR3 DNA that was read is TGTGCCAGCTCACGGGGCAGGGGGCTCGAG.